This T cell receptor beta chain was sequenced during a study of T-cell reconstitution after alpha-beta-depleted transplantation in children. TCRbeta library construction was performed incorporating unique molecular identifiers. TCRdb ran MiXCR on the PCR reads and lists one entry per CDR3 protein. The table includes 250,000 to 300,000 distinct CDR3 sequences, around 10% detected once. This CDR3 spans 15 amino acids. CDR1 MNHNS and CDR2 SASEGT come from the germline V gene. V shed 7 bases, J shed 3 bases, and the junction held 11 bases outside the gene matches. Regarding the study as a whole: Recipient T cells and thymic progenitors that survived were the source of the high TCRbeta diversity seen at day 60 in some patients. The authors attributed T-cell counts and diversity one year after transplant mostly to newly produced T cells.

There are a few counts of this clonotype. No antigen is known for it. This TCR was sampled from a boy in the first two years of life with acute myeloid leukemia, due to receive a stem cell transplant. This chain uses TRBV6-1 with TRBJ2-7, with 8 positions matching TRBD1. This specimen was PBMCs, taken before TCRalphabeta/CD19-depleted stem cell transplant. CDR3 loop: CASNTGGQGHYEQYF. CDR3 nucleotide sequence: TGTGCCAGCAATACAGGAGGACAGGGTCACTACGAGCAGTACTTC.